A single sample gave rise to the 27 T cell receptor beta chains below, sequenced in a study of regulatory T cells in long-lasting Graves disease (dated by TCRdb to 2020 to 2022). The library was built by means of multiplex PCR. This sample was sequenced with an Illumina HiSeq 4000. iRepertoire HTBI primers and Arm-PCR amplification of CDR3 regions were used to construct TCR beta libraries. In-frame beta chains were kept once TCRdb had trimmed the public reads at Q25 with fastp and called clones with MiXCR. Records with the same CDR3 protein are collapsed into one entry carrying the most frequent genes and DNA. The sample table holds a few hundred thousand distinct CDR3 sequences, of which around 23% were seen once. The ten largest clones capture approximately 30% of the sample. This specimen's time point label, interpreted: persistent/refractory GD, antithyroid drugs over 5 years with positive TRAb. For both TCR sequencing and RNA sequencing, RNA was extracted from PBMCs in TRIzol.

The starting material was peripheral blood mononuclear cells (PBMCs), obtained when the disease was refractory, from a patient treated with antithyroid drugs. All receptors come from a woman between 35 and 50 years old with Graves disease. Donor details come from another sample of the same person, matched by shared clones.

There are a few counts of this clonotype. The J gene is TRBJ2-7, the V gene TRBV6-1, with D tentatively TRBD2 (6 bases). CDR3 size: 13 residues. CDR1 MNHNS and CDR2 SASEGT come from the germline V gene. V was shortened by 6 bases and J by 6 bases, with 15 bases between the two germline ends. As DNA, the CDR3 is TGTGCCAGCAGCCCCGTGCGGGGAGCCGAGCAGTACTTC. Protein product: CASSPVRGAEQYF.

The CDR3 loop is CASSLAVRVQETQYF. CDR3 DNA: TGTGCCAGCAGCTTGGCCGTGCGAGTACAAGAGACCCAGTACTTC. The chain is built from TRBV5-5 and TRBJ2-5; D is uncertain. This CDR3 region has 15 residues. Germline assignment: CDR1 SGHKS and CDR2 YYEKEE (reference sequence). The ends were cut back, 0 bases at V and 2 bases at J, with 11 bases in the middle.

Ten or more counts support this clonotype. The chain links TRBV28 to TRBJ2-7; 11 bases line up with TRBD2. The V gene's germline CDR1 is MDHEN and CDR2 SYDVKM. The junction had 10 bases not matched to a gene; V was cut back by 5 bases and J by 4 bases. The CDR3 has 16 amino acids. DNA of the CDR3: TGTGCCAGCAGTCCCTTCACTAGCGGGAGAAGTTACGAGCAGTACTTC. Translation gives CASSPFTSGRSYEQYF.

This clonotype was counted only a few times. The chain has TRBV5-1 and TRBJ2-2, with a tentative D call TRBD1 (7 bases). Germline values: CDR1 SGHRS, CDR2 YFSETQ. CDR3 length equals 15 residues. Trimming took off 1 base at V and 4 bases at J, with 11 bases between the two ends. The CDR3 spells CASSLWQGGTGELFF. The CDR3 nucleotides are TGCGCCAGCAGCTTGTGGCAGGGGGGCACCGGGGAGCTGTTTTTT.

This clonotype was seen a few times. The CDR3 region has the DNA TGTGCCACCGTAGCGGGACAGAACTATGGCTACACCTTC. Translation gives CATVAGQNYGYTF. This chain links TRBV10-3 with TRBJ1-2, with 7 bases matching TRBD1. The CDR3 is made up of 13 amino acids. V lost 10 bases and J lost 2; bases outside the gene matches: 7. CDR1 ENHRY and CDR2 SYGVKD come from the germline V gene.

Of note for this clonotype: It may be a read error: a sequence one base away is much more abundant. V gene TRBV24-1 combines with J gene TRBJ1-3; D is uncertain. This CDR3 has 13 residues. From germline, CDR1 is KGHDR and CDR2 SFDVKD. The CDR3 region is CATSAGSGDTIYF. As DNA, the CDR3 is TGTGCCACCAGTGCTGGCTCTGGAGACACCATATATTTT.

In DNA form, the CDR3 reads TGTGCCAGCAGTGAAGGTCCTTACAATGAGCAGTTCTTC. It is translated as CASSEGPYNEQFF. The chain joins TRBV2 to TRBJ2-1; the D is unclear. Trimming stripped 1 base from V and 4 bases from J, with 5 bases between. From germline, CDR1 is SNHLY and CDR2 FYNNEI. The CDR3 is made up of 13 amino acids.

In its sample, this clonotype was seen many times. The chain recombines TRBV10-2 with TRBJ2-7; TRBD1 agrees at 9 bases. Trimming cost V 2 bases and J 3 bases; bases outside gene matches: 5. The CDR3 runs 15 residues. CDR1 and CDR2 from the germline V gene are WSHSY and SAAADI. The CDR3 spells CASSEPGQGIYEQYF. CDR3 in DNA: TGCGCCAGCAGTGAGCCGGGACAGGGTATCTACGAGCAGTACTTC.

This clonotype was seen at least ten times. V and J are TRBV29-1 and TRBJ2-2; D not resolved. Trimming removed 5 bases at V and 1 base at J, with 14 bases between. This CDR3 spans 15 amino acids. Germline CDR1 SQVTM, CDR2 ANQGSEA. CDR3 sequence (DNA): TGCAGCGTTCTCCTTCGCGTACAGAACACCGGGGAGCTGTTTTTT. Translating it yields CSVLLRVQNTGELFF.

This chain uses TRBV4-1 with TRBJ2-7; 8 bases map to TRBD2. The CDR3 length is 14 residues. Germline trimming cut 4 bases from V and 2 bases from J; bases unmatched to any gene: 4. Germline CDR1 and CDR2: MGHRA and YSYEKL. The CDR3 DNA reads TGCGCCAGCAGCCTCCGGGGGGGGGCCTACGAGCAGTACTTC. This translates into CASSLRGGAYEQYF.

Many counts were recorded for this clonotype. The rearrangement joins TRBV20-1 to TRBJ2-7; TRBD2 matches 14 bases. CDR3 length: 15 amino acids. The junction had 2 bases not matched to a gene; V was cut back by 0 bases and J by 4 bases. Germline CDR1 DFQATT, CDR2 SNEGSKA (reference sequence). The CDR3 sequence is CSAREGTSGRYEQYF. The CDR3 DNA follows: TGCAGTGCTAGAGAAGGGACTAGCGGGAGATACGAGCAGTACTTC.

The table lists this clonotype with many counts. The rearrangement uses TRBV7-8 and TRBJ2-7; TRBD1 matches at 8 bases. V shed 5 bases and J 11 bases; nucleotides not matched to a gene: 14. Germline lookup yields CDR1 SGHVS and CDR2 FQNEAQ. The CDR3 has 14 amino acids. CDR3 in amino acids: CASSLDRAGSGEYF. The DNA for the CDR3 is TGTGCCAGCAGCCTGGACAGGGCAGGGTCAGGGGAGTACTTC.

The V call is TRBV20-1, the J call TRBJ1-4, with TRBD1 as a possible D gene (5 bases). CDR3 length equals 16 residues. Trimming stripped 0 bases from V and 3 bases from J, with 14 bases between. Germline V gives CDR1 DFQATT, CDR2 SNEGSKA (reference sequence). DNA of the CDR3: TGCAGTGCTAGAGATAAGGAAGGGGCCGCTAATGAAAAACTGTTTTTT. Translated, it gives CSARDKEGAANEKLFF.

This clonotype came up many times. The chain links TRBV28 to TRBJ2-7, with D tentatively TRBD1 or TRBD2 (5 bases each). Germline CDR1 and CDR2: MDHEN and SYDVKM. V gave up 2 bases and J gave up 4 bases, with 15 bases separating them. This CDR3 contains 15 residues. Here the CDR3 DNA reads TGTGCCAGCAGTTTAAGGGACCCAAGATTGTACGAGCAGTACTTC. Protein: CASSLRDPRLYEQYF.

The chain uses TRBV28 and TRBJ2-4; D assignment may be TRBD1 or TRBD2 (5 bases each). Deletions cut 3 bases from V and 4 bases from J, with 10 bases between. Germline V gene sequence: CDR1 MDHEN, CDR2 SYDVKM. This CDR3 is 14 amino acids long. CDR3 DNA: TGTGCCAGCAGTTTTGGGGGTGGTAAAAACATTCAGTACTTC. This encodes CASSFGGGKNIQYF.

This clonotype was found many times. This chain uses TRBV28 with TRBJ2-6; D is unclear. Trimming took 6 bases from V and 0 from J, leaving 0 bases between them. Germline assignment: CDR1 MDHEN and CDR2 SYDVKM. This CDR3 has 12 residues. Here the CDR3 DNA reads TGTGCCAGCAGCTCTGGGGCCAACGTCCTGACTTTC. Translating it yields CASSSGANVLTF.

The chain carries TRBV20-1 and TRBJ2-5; D call uncertain. V shed 3 bases and J shed 2 bases, with 13 bases lying between them. Per the germline V gene, CDR1 is DFQATT and CDR2 is SNEGSKA (reference sequence). This CDR3 spans 14 amino acids. The CDR3 nucleotides read TGCAGTGCTAGCGGAAGTTCCGGGCAAGAGACCCAGTACTTC. Protein: CSASGSSGQETQYF.

This clonotype was seen repeatedly, ten times or more. This chain links TRBV20-1 with TRBJ2-4; no firm D call. The length of the CDR3 is 15 residues. The germline CDR1 and CDR2 sequences are DFQATT and SNEGSKA (reference sequence). Trimming left V 3 bases short and J 2 bases short, with 14 bases between. The CDR3, as DNA: TGCAGTGCTAGCGTATCGGGTACCTCCAAAAACATTCAGTACTTC. Amino acid sequence: CSASVSGTSKNIQYF.

This clonotype came up many times. CDR3: CASSDVAGGYGANVLTF. The CDR3 DNA reads as TGTGCCAGCAGTGATGTAGCAGGGGGCTATGGGGCCAACGTCCTGACTTTC. The chain links TRBV28 to TRBJ2-6; TRBD1 matches at 8 bases. Germline V CDR1 and CDR2: MDHEN, SYDVKM. V dropped 5 bases and J dropped 3; count of bases not matched to a gene: 9. The CDR3 length is 17 residues.

Ten or more counts support this clonotype. V gene TRBV7-2 combines with J gene TRBJ2-5, with D hard to call. Germline loops: CDR1 SGHTA, CDR2 FQGNSA. Trimming removed 8 bases at V and 5 bases at J, with 9 bases between. CDR3 length: 11 residues. The DNA of the CDR3 is TGTGCCAGCCAATCCTGGGAGACCCAGTACTTC. The encoded protein is CASQSWETQYF.

This clonotype was observed many times. V gene TRBV2 combines with J gene TRBJ2-7, with D tentatively TRBD1 (5 bases). V lost 10 bases and J 3 bases, leaving 13 bases between the germline ends. CDR3 length: 12 amino acids. The germline CDR1 and CDR2 sequences are SNHLY and FYNNEI. In DNA, the CDR3 is TGTGCCACCCGAGGAAGGGGCTACGAGCAGTACTTC. This translates into CATRGRGYEQYF.

V and J are TRBV19 and TRBJ1-5; tentatively, D is TRBD1 (5 bases). Germline V CDR1 and CDR2: LNHDA, SQIVND (reference sequence). The CDR3 has 15 amino acids. The V end was cut by 5 bases, the J end by 0 bases, with 11 bases between. The CDR3 DNA follows: TGTGCCAGTAGTTTACAGGAGTATAGCAATCAGCCCCAGCATTTT. This encodes CASSLQEYSNQPQHF. The whole variable domain, filled in from reference TRBV19 and TRBJ1-5, reads DGGITQSPKYLFRKEGQNVTLSCEQNLNHDAMYWYRQDPGQGLRLIYYSQIVNDFQKGDIAEGYSVSREKKESFPLTVTSAQKNPTAFYLCASSLQEYSNQPQHFGDGTRLSIL.

This clonotype was seen only a few times. V and J are TRBV5-5 and TRBJ1-5, with D possibly matching TRBD1 (5 bases). The V end lost 0 bases, the J end lost 4 bases, and 11 bases lay between the germline ends. The CDR3 covers 15 residues. The germline CDR1 and CDR2 sequences are SGHKS and YYEKEE (reference sequence). DNA for the CDR3: TGTGCCAGCAGCTTGGGGGGCTACGCAAATCAGCCCCAGCATTTT. This sequence encodes CASSLGGYANQPQHF.

V and J are TRBV20-1 and TRBJ2-1; tentative D call: TRBD2 (6 bases). CDR3 length equals 16 residues. Germline lookup yields CDR1 DFQATT and CDR2 SNEGSKA (reference sequence). The ends were cut back, 3 bases at V and 0 bases at J, with 15 bases in the middle. The CDR3 loop is CSARGLLAISYNEQFF. The CDR3 region has the DNA TGCAGTGCTAGGGGGCTTCTAGCGATCTCCTACAATGAGCAGTTCTTC.

There are a few counts of this clonotype. The chain combines TRBV12-3 or TRBV12-4 with TRBJ2-7, with D maybe TRBD1 (6 bases). The CDR3 has 17 residues. Trimming removed 5 bases from V and 4 bases from J, with 24 bases in between. CDR3 sequence reads: CASSEYPGVYTVYEQYF. CDR3 DNA sequence: TGTGCCAGCAGTGAGTACCCAGGGGTTTATACCGTATACGAGCAGTACTTC.

This clonotype was recorded many times. The rearrangement links TRBV11-2 to TRBJ1-4; D is undetermined. This CDR3 region has 14 residues. Trimming removed 4 bases at V and 6 bases at J, with 12 bases between. Per the germline V gene, CDR1 is SGHAT and CDR2 is FQNNGV. CDR3 region: CASSWRFGDEKLFF. The DNA of the CDR3 is TGTGCCAGCAGCTGGCGTTTTGGAGATGAAAAACTGTTTTTT.

This clonotype occurred many times. The CDR3 nucleotides are TGTGCCAGCAGTGAACTTAATCAGCCCCAGCATTTT. As protein: CASSELNQPQHF. The chain couples TRBV28 to TRBJ1-5; no clear D gene. Per the germline V gene, CDR1 is MDHEN and CDR2 is SYDVKM. The ends were cut back, 5 bases at V and 4 bases at J, with 6 bases in the middle. This CDR3 has 12 residues.